This TCR beta chain stems from a study of blood T cell repertoires in COVID-19. Looking at the study overall: Specimens from acute and convalescent COVID-19 originated in the United States, Italy and Spain. T cells, B-cell-depleted T cells, or PBMCs supplied cDNA or gDNA.

The CDR3 totals 13 residues. Germline V CDR1 and CDR2: MNHEY, SVGAGI. Germline trimming cut 8 bases from V and 4 bases from J; bases unmatched to any gene: 7. Original processing methods: Nucleated cell number was recorded as an estimate derived from reference gene primer amplification. Data came from immunoSEQ multiplex PCR; TCRdb stores just in-frame clones and leaves some out. D and trimming come from the DNA, and the V and J calls and clone size come from that table. The sample comprises tens of thousands of clones, roughly 91% of which are singletons, and 1.9% rests with the top ten. The chain recombines TRBV6-5 with TRBJ1-1, with 7 nucleotides matching TRBD1. The receptor was derived from a woman aged 45-60 years in a cohort sampled during active COVID-19. The material sequenced was peripheral blood. The CDR3 reads CASEQGTGTEAFF. The CDR3 coding sequence is TGTGCCAGCGAACAGGGGACGGGCACTGAAGCTTTCTTT.